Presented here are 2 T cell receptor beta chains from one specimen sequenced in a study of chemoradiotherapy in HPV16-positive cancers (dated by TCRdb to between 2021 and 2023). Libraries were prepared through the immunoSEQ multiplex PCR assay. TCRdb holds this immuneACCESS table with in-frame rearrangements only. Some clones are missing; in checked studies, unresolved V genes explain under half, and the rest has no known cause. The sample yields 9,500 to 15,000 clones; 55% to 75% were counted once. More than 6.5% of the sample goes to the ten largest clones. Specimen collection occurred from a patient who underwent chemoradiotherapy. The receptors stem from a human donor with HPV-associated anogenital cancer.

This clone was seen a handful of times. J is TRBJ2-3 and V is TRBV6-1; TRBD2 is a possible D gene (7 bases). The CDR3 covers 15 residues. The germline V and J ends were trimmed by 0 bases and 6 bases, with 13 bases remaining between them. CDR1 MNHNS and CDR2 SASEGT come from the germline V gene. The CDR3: CASSEAGGGADTQYF. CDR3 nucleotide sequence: TGTGCCAGCAGTGAAGCCGGTGGGGGGGCGGATACGCAGTATTTT.

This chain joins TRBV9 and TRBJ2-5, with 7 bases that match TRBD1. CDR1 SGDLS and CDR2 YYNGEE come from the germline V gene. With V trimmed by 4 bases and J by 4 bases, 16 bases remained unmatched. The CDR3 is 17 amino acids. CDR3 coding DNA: TGTGCCAGCAGCCCCCCTGTGGAACAGGGGCCCAGAGAGACCCAGTACTTC. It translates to CASSPPVEQGPRETQYF.